This T cell receptor delta chain was identified in a study of γδ T cells in repeated Plasmodium falciparum infection. Study-wide background: Sampling occurred at baseline, pre-infection for selected infections, and 21 days post-infection. Some Malian samples span acute malaria episodes; others come from no-transmission periods.

Trimming cost V 3 bases and J 0 bases; bases outside gene matches: 22. CDR1 and CDR2 (germline): TSWWSYY, QGS. This CDR3 is built from 22 residues. TCRdb re-called clones from the multiplex PCR reads via CATT. Of around 50,000 delta-chain clones listed, 1.5% to 2% are singletons. A few counts support this clone. Given a far larger clone just one base away, this is likely a sequencing read error. In the same sample, other DNA sequences code for this CDR3. Gammadelta T cells were flow-sorted from PBMC into Vgamma9/Vdelta2+ and Vdelta2-negative populations for bulk analysis. The sample comprised gamma-delta T cells from blood. The receptor was derived from a pool of human donors (malaria-infected and uninfected, not separated). The V and J genes are TRDV1 and TRDJ1; 10 bases map to TRDD3. CDR3 bases: TGTGCTCTTGGGGAGCTAGTTGGCCTGAGCGACCTCACTGGGGGATACACCGATAAACTCATCTTT. Protein sequence: CALGELVGLSDLTGGYTDKLIF.